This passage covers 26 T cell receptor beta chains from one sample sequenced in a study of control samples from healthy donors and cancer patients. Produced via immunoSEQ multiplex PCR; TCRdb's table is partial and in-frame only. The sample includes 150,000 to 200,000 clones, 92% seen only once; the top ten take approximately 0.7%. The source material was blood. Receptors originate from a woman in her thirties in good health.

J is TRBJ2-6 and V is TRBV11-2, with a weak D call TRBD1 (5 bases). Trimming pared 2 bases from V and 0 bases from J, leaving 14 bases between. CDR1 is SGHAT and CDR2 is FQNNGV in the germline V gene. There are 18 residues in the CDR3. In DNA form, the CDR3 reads TGTGCCAGCAGCTTAAGGGTAGGGGCCCCCTCTGGGGCCAACGTCCTGACTTTC. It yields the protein CASSLRVGAPSGANVLTF. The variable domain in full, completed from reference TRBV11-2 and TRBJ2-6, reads EAGVAQSPRYKIIEKRQSVAFWCNPISGHATLYWYQQILGQGPKLLIQFQNNGVVDDSQLPKDRFSAERLKGVDSTLKIQPAKLEDSAVYLCASSLRVGAPSGANVLTFGAGSRLTVL.

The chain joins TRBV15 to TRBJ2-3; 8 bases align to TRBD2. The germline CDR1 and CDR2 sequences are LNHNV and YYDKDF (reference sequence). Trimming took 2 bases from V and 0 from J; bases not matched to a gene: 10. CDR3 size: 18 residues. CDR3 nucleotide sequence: TGTGCCACCAGCAGACCACCCGGGGGGGAGGGAAGCACAGATACGCAGTATTTT. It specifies CATSRPPGGEGSTDTQYF.

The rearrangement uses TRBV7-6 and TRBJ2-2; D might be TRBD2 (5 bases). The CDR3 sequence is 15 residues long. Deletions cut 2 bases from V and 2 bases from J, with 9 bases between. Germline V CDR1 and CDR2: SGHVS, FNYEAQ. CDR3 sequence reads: CASSLILANTGELFF. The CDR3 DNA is TGTGCCAGCAGCTTAATCCTAGCAAACACCGGGGAGCTGTTTTTT.

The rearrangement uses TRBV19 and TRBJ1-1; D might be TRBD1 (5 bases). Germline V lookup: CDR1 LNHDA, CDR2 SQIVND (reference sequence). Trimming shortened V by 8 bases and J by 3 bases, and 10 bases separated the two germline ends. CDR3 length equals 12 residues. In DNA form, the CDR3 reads TGTGCCAGTCTGAGGGGTCACACTGAAGCTTTCTTT. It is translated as CASLRGHTEAFF.

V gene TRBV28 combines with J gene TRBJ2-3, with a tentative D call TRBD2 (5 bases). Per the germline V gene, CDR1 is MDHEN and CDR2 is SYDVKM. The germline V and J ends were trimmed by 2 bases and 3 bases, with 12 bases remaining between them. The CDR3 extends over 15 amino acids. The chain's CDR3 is CASSLATSGTDTQYF. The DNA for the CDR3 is TGTGCCAGCAGTTTAGCCACTAGTGGTACAGATACGCAGTATTTT.

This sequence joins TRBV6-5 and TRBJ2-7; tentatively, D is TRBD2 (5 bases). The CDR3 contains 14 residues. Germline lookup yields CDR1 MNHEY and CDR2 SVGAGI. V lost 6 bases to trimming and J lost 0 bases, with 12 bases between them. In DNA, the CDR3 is TGTGCCAGCAGCCGCGGGCACTACTCCTACGAGCAGTACTTC. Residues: CASSRGHYSYEQYF.

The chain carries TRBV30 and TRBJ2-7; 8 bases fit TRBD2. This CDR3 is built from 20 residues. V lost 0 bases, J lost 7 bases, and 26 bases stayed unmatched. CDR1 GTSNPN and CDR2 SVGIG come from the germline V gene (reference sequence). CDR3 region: CAWSVGGLAGISLSVWEQYF. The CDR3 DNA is TGTGCCTGGAGTGTCGGGGGGCTAGCGGGCATCTCCCTTAGTGTGTGGGAGCAGTACTTC.

CDR3 bases: TGTGCCAGCAGTGAAATGGCGGGAGTGGGCACAGATACGCAGTATTTT. Amino acid sequence: CASSEMAGVGTDTQYF. This sequence joins TRBV6-1 and TRBJ2-3; 7 bases are a match to TRBD2. Germline CDR1 and CDR2: MNHNS and SASEGT. This CDR3 comprises 16 residues. Trimming cost V 2 bases and J 1 base; bases outside gene matches: 6.

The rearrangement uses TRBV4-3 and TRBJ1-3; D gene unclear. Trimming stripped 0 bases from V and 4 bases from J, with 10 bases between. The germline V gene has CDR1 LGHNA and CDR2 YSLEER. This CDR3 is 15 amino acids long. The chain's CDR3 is CASSQEASRGNTIYF. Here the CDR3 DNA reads TGCGCCAGCAGCCAAGAGGCGAGTCGGGGAAACACCATATATTTT.

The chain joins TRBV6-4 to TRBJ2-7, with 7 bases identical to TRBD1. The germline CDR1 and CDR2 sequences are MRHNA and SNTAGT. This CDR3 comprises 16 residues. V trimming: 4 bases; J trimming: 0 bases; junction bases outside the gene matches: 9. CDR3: CASSVESGTASYEQYF. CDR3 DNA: TGTGCCAGCAGTGTGGAGTCGGGGACAGCCTCCTACGAGCAGTACTTC.

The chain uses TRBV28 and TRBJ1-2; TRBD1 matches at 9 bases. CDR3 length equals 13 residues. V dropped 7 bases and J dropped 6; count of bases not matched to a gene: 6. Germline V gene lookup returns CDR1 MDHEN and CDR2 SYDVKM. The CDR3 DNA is TGTGCCAGCATCGAACAGGGGGCTAATGGCTACACCTTC. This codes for CASIEQGANGYTF.

The CDR3 bases are TGTGCCAGCAGCTTGTGGGACAAGGGGAGCTCCTATAATTCACCCCTCCACTTT. Protein sequence: CASSLWDKGSSYNSPLHF. The V and J genes are TRBV5-6 and TRBJ1-6; a weak D match, TRBD1 (6 bases). Looked up from germline, CDR1 is SGHDT and CDR2 is YYEEEE. The CDR3 covers 18 residues. V dropped 1 base and J dropped 0 bases, with 14 bases sitting between them.

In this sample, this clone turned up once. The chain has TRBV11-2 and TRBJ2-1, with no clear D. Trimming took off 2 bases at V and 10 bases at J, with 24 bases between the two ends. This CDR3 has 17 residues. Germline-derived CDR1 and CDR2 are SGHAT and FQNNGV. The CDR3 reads CASSLSGFDAAFGEQFF. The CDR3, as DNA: TGTGCCAGCAGCTTATCAGGTTTCGATGCGGCGTTCGGCGAGCAGTTCTTC.

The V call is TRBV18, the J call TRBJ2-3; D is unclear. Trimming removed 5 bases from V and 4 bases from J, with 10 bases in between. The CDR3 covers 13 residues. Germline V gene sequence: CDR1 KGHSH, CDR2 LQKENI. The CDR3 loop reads CASSKVRADTQYF. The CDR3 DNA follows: TGTGCCAGCTCAAAAGTTAGAGCAGATACGCAGTATTTT.

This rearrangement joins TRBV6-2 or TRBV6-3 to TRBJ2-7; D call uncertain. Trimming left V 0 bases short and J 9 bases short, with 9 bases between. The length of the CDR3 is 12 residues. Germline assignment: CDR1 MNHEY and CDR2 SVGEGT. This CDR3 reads CASSYSTTGQYF. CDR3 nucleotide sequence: TGTGCCAGCAGTTACTCGACAACGGGGCAGTACTTC.

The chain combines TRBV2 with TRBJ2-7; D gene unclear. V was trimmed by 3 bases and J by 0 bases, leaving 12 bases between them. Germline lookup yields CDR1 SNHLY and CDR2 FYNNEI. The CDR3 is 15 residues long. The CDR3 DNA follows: TGTGCCAGCAGTGACCCGCGGCAGAACTCCTACGAGCAGTACTTC. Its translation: CASSDPRQNSYEQYF.

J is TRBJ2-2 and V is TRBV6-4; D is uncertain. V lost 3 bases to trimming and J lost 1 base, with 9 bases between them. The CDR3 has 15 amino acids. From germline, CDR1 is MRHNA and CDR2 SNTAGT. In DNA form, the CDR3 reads TGTGCCAGCAGTGAGTCCCAGGAGAACACCGGGGAGCTGTTTTTT. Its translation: CASSESQENTGELFF.

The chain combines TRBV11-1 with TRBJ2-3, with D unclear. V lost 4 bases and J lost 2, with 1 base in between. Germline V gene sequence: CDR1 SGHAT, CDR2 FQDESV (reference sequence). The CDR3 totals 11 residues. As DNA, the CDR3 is TGTGCCAGCAGCTCCACAGATACGCAGTATTTT. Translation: CASSSTDTQYF.

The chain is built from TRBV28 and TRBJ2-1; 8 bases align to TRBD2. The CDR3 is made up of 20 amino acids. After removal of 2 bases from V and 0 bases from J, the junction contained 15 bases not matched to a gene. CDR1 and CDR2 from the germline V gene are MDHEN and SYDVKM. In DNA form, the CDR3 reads TGTGCCAGCAGTTTACATGGAGGAGCCGGGACTAGACTCTCCTACAATGAGCAGTTCTTC. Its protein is CASSLHGGAGTRLSYNEQFF.

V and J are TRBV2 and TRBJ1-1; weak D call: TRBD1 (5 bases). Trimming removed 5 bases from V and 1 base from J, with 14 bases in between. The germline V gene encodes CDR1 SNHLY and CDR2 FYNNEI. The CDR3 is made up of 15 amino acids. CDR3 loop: CASSPPGRENTEAFF. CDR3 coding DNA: TGTGCCAGCAGTCCCCCGGGACGAGAGAACACTGAAGCTTTCTTT.

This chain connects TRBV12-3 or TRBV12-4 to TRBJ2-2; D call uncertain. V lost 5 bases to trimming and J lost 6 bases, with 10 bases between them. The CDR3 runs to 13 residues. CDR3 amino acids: CASSPRMAGELFF. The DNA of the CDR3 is TGTGCCAGCAGTCCCAGAATGGCCGGGGAGCTGTTTTTT.

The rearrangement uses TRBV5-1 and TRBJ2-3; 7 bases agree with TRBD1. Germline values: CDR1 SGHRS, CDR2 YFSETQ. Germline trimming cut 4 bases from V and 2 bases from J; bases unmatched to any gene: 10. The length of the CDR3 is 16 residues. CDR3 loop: CASSPDRENYTDTQYF. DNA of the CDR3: TGCGCCAGCAGCCCAGACAGGGAAAATTACACAGATACGCAGTATTTT.

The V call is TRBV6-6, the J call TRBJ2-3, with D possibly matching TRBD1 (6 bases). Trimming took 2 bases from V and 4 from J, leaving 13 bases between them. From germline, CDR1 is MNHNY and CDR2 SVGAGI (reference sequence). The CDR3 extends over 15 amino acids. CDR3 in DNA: TGTGCCAGCAGTTACACCCACAGGGACGCAGATACGCAGTATTTT. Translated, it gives CASSYTHRDADTQYF.

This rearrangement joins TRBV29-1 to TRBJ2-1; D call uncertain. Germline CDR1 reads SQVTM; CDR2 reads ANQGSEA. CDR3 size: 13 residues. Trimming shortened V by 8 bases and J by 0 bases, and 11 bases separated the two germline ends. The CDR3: CSSLPSSYNEQFF. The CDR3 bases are TGCAGCTCCTTACCGAGCTCCTACAATGAGCAGTTCTTC.

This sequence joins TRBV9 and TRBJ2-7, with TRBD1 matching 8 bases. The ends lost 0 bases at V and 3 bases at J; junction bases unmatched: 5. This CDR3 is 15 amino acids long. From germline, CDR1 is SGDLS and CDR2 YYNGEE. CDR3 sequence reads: CASSVGGTGFYEQYF. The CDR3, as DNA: TGTGCCAGCAGCGTAGGTGGGACAGGCTTCTACGAGCAGTACTTC.

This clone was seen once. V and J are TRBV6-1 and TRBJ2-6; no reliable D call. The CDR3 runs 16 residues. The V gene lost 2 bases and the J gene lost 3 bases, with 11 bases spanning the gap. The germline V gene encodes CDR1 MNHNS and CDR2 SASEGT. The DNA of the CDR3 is TGTGCCAGCAGTGAAATAGGCATTAGTGGGGCCAACGTCCTGACTTTC. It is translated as CASSEIGISGANVLTF.